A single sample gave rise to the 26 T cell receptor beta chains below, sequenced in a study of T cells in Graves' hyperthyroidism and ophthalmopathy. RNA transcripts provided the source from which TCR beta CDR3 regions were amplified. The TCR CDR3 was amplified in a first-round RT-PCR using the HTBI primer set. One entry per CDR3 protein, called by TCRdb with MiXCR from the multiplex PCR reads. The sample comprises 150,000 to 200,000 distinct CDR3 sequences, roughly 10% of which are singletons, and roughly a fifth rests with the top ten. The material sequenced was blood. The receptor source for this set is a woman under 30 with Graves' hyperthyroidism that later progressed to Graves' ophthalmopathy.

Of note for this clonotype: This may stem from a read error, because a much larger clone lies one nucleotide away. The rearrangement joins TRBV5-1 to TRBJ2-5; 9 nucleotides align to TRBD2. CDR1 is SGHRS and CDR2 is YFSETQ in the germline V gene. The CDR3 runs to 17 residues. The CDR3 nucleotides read TGCGCCAGCAGCTTGGAGCCTAGCGGGATACGCCAAAAGACCCAGTACTTC. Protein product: CASSLEPSGIRQKTQYF.

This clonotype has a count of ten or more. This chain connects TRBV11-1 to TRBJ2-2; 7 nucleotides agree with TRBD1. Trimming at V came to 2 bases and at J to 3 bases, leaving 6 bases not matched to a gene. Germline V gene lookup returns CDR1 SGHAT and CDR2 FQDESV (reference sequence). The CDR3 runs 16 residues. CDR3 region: CASSLRRGSDTGELFF. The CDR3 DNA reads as TGTGCCAGCAGCTTACGCAGGGGGTCTGACACCGGGGAGCTGTTTTTT.

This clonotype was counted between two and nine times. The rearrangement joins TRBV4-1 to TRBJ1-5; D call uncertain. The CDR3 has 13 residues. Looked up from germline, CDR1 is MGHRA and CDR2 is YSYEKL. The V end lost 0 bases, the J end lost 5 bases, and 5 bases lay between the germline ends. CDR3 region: CASSQDPHQPQHF. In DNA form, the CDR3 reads TGCGCCAGCAGCCAAGATCCCCATCAGCCCCAGCATTTT.

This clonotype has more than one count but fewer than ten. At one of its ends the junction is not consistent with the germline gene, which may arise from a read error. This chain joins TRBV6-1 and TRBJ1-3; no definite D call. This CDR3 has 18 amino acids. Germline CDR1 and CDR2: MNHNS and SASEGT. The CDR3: CATRKETGVPFSGNTIHF. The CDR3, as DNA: TGTGCCACCCGTAAAGAAACCGGGGTCCCTTTCTCTGGAAACACCATACATTTT.

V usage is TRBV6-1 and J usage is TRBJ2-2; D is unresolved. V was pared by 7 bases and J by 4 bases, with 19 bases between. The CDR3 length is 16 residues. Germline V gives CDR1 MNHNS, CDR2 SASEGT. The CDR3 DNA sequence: TGTGCCAGCAACCAACGAAGACCCCAGCCCACCGGGGAGCTGTTTTTT. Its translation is CASNQRRPQPTGELFF.

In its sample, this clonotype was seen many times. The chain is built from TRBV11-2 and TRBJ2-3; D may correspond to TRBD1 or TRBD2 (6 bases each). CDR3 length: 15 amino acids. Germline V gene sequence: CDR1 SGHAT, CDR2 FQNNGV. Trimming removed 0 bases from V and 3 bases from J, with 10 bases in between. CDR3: CASSLDGGRTDTQYF. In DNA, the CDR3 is TGTGCCAGCAGCTTAGATGGGGGGCGAACAGATACGCAGTATTTT.

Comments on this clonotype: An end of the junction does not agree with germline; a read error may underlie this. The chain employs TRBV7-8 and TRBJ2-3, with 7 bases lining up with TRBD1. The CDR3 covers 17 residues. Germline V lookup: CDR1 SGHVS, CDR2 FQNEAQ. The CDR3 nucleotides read TGTACCAGCAGCTTAGCCAACAGGGGCCTTAGCACAGATACGCAGTATTTT. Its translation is CTSSLANRGLSTDTQYF.

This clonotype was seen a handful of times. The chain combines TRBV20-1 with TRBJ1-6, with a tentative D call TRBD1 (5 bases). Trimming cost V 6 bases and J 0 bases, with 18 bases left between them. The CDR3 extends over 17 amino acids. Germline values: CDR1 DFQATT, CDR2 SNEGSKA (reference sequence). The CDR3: CSAREVVGSSYNSPLHF. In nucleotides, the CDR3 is TGCAGTGCCAGGGAGGTTGTAGGGAGCTCCTATAATTCACCCCTCCACTTT.

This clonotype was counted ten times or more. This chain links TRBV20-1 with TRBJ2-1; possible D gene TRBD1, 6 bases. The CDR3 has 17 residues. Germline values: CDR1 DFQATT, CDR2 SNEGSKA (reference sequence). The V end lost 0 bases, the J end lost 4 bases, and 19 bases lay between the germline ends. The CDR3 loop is CSARDLGARTGYNEQFF. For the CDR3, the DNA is TGCAGTGCTAGAGATCTGGGGGCTCGAACCGGATACAATGAGCAGTTCTTC.

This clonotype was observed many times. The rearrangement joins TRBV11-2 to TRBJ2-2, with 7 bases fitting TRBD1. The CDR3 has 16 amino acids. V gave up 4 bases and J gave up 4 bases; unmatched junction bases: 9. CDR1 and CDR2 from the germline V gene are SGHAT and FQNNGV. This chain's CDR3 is CASSSSSYRGTGELFF. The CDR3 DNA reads TGTGCCAGCAGCTCCTCCTCTTACAGGGGCACCGGGGAGCTGTTTTTT.

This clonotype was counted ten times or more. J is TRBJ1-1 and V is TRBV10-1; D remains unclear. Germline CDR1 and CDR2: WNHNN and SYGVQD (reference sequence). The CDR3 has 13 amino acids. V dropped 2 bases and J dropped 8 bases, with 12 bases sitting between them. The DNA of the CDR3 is TGCGCCAGCAGTGAGATTTCCCAAGGAGAAGCTTTCTTT. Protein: CASSEISQGEAFF.

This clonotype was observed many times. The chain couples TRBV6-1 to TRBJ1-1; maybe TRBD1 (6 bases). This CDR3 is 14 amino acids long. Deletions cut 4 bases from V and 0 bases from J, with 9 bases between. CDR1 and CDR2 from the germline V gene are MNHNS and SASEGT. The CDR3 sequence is CASSATGLNTEAFF. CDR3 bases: TGTGCCAGCAGTGCCACAGGGCTGAACACTGAAGCTTTCTTT.

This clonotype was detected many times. The CDR3 sequence: CASSIARGEQFF. CDR3 in DNA: TGTGCCAGTAGTATTGCGAGAGGCGAGCAGTTCTTC. V usage is TRBV19 and J usage is TRBJ2-1, with no clear D. Trimming took 3 bases from V and 10 from J, leaving 10 bases between them. CDR3 length: 12 residues. Germline values: CDR1 LNHDA, CDR2 SQIVND (reference sequence). Complete variable domain (other parts from reference TRBV19 and TRBJ2-1): DGGITQSPKYLFRKEGQNVTLSCEQNLNHDAMYWYRQDPGQGLRLIYYSQIVNDFQKGDIAEGYSVSREKKESFPLTVTSAQKNPTAFYLCASSIARGEQFFGPGTRLTVL.

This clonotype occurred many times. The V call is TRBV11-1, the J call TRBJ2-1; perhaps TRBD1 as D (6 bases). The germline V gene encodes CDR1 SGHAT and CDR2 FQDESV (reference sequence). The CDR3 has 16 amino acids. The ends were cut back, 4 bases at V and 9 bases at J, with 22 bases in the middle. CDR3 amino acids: CASSSFTGFKGGEQFF. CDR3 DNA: TGTGCCAGCAGCTCATTTACTGGGTTCAAAGGGGGTGAGCAGTTCTTC.

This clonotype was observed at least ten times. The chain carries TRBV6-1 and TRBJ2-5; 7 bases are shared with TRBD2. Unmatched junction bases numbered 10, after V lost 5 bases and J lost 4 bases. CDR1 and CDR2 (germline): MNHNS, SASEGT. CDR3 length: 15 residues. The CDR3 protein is CASSYNPAGLETQYF. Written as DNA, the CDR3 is TGTGCCAGCAGTTATAACCCAGCGGGATTAGAGACCCAGTACTTC.

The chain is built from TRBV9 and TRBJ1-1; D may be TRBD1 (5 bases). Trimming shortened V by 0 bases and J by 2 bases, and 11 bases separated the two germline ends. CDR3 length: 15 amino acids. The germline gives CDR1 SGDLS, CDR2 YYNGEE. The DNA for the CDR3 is TGTGCCAGCAGCGTAGCGGGGGTGACAAACACTGAAGCTTTCTTT. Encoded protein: CASSVAGVTNTEAFF.

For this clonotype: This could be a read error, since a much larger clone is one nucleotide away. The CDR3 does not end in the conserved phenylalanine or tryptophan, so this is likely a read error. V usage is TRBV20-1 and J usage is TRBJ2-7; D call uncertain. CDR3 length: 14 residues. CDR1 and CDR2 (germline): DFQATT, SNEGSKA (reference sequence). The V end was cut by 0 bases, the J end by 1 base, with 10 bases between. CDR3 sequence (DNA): TGCAGTGCTAGAGATTCGACGGCTTCCTACGAGCAGTACCTC. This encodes CSARDSTASYEQYL.

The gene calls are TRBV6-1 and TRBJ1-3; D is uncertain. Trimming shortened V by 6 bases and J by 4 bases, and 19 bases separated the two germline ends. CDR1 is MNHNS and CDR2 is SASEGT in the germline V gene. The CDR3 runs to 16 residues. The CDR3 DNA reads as TGTGCCAGCAGCAAACAAAGTGGATTAAGAGGAAACACCATATATTTT. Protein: CASSKQSGLRGNTIYF.

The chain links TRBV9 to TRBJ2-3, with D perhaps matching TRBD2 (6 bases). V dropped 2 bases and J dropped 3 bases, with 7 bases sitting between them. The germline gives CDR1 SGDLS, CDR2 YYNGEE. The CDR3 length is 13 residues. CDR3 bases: TGTGCCAGCAGCGTGGGGAGGACAGATACGCAGTATTTT. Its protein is CASSVGRTDTQYF.

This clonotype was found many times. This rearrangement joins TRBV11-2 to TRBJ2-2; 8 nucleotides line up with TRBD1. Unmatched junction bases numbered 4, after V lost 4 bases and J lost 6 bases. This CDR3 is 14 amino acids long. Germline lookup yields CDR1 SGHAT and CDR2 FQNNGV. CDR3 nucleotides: TGTGCCAGCAGCTCGGACAGGGTCTCCGGGGAGCTGTTTTTT. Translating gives CASSSDRVSGELFF.

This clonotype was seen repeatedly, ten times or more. Here the CDR3 reads CSARDPGQLNTEAFF. DNA of the CDR3: TGCAGTGCTAGAGACCCGGGACAGTTGAACACTGAAGCTTTCTTT. This chain connects TRBV20-1 to TRBJ1-1; TRBD1 matches at 7 bases. J lost 0 bases, V lost 0 bases, and 4 bases had no gene match. This CDR3 spans 15 amino acids. Germline V CDR1 and CDR2: DFQATT, SNEGSKA (reference sequence).

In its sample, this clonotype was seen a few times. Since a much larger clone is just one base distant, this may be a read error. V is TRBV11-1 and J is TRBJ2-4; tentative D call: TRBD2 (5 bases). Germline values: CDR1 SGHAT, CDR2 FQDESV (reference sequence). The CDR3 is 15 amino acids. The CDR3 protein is CASSLSPGSKTIQYF. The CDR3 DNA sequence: TGTGCCAGCAGCTTAAGTCCGGGATCCAAAACCATTCAGTACTTC.

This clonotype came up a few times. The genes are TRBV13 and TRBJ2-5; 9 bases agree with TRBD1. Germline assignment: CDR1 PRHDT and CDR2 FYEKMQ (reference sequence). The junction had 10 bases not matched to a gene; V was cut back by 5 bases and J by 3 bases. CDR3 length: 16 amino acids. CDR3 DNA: TGTGCCAGCAGCGCCCGCGACAGGGGGAGAGAAGAGACCCAGTACTTC. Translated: CASSARDRGREETQYF.

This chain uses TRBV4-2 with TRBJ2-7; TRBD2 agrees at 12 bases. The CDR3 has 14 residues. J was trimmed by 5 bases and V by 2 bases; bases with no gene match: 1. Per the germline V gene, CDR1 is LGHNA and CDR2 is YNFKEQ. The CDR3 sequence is CASSQLAGGDEQYF. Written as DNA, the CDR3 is TGTGCCAGCAGCCAACTAGCGGGAGGGGACGAGCAGTACTTC.

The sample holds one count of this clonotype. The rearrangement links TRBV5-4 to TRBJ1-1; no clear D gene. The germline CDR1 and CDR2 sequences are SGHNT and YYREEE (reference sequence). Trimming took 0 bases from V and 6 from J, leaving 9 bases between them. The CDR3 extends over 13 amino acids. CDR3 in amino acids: CASSLEGWSEAFF. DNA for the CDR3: TGTGCCAGCAGCTTGGAAGGGTGGTCTGAAGCTTTCTTT. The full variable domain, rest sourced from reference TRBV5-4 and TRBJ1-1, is ETGVTQSPTHLIKTRGQQVTLRCSSQSGHNTVSWYQQALGQGPQFIFQYYREEENGRGNFPPRFSGLQFPNYSSELNVNALELDDSALYLCASSLEGWSEAFFGQGTRLTVV.

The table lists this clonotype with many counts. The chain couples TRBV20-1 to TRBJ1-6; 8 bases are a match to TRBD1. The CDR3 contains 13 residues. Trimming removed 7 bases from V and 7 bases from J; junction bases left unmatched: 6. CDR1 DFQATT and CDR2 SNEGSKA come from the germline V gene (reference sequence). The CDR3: CSVSDRVNSPLHF. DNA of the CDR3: TGCAGTGTTTCGGACAGGGTCAATTCACCCCTCCACTTT.